What follows describes a single T cell receptor beta chain. What it binds is unknown. In the original processing: There were no quality scores in the junction-only immunoSEQ sequences, so filtering differed. Using immunoSEQ multiplex PCR, the repertoire was profiled, and TCRdb retains in-frame clones only, with some absent. The DNA was the basis for D and trimming; V, J and clone size are from that table. Of about 1 million clones in the sample, about 70% were seen once. The data were taken from a study of shared clonotypes between healthy human individuals. The study, taken as a whole, reports: Memory subsets generally showed smaller estimated richness than naive subsets did.

V shed 3 bases and J 5 bases; nucleotides not matched to a gene: 6. This CDR3 is 16 amino acids long. The V gene's germline CDR1 is SGHAT and CDR2 FQNNGV. The sequence derives from a man in his late teens or twenties in good health. The rearrangement links TRBV11-2 to TRBJ2-1, with TRBD2 matching 11 bases. Sequenced sample: memory CD4+ T cells sorted from blood. Subset denoted: CD45RA-negative fraction. This CDR3 is CASSFRLAGLHNEQFF. The CDR3 region has the DNA TGTGCCAGCAGCTTCCGACTAGCGGGGCTCCACAATGAGCAGTTCTTC.